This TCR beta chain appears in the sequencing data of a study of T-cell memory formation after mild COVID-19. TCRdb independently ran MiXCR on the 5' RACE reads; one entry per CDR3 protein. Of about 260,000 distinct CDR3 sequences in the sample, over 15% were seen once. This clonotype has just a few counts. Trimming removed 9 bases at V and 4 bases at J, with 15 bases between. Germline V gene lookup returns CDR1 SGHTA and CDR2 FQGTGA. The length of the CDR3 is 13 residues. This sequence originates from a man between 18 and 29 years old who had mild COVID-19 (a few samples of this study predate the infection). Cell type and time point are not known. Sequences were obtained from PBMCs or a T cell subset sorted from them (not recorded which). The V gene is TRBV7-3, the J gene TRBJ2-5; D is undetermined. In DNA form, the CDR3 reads TGTGCCAGTTCGCCGGAACCAGGAGAGACCCAGTACTTC. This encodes CASSPEPGETQYF.